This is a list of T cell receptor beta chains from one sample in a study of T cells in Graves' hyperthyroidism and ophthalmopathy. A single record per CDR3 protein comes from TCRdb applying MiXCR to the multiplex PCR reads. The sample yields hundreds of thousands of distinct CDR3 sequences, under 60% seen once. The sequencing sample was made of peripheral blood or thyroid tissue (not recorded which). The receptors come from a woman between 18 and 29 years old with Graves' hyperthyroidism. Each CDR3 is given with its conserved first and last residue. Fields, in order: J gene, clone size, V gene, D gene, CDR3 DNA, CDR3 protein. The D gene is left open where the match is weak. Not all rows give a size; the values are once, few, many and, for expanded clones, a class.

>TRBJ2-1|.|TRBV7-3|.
TGTGCCAGCAGTTCCTGGGGTGGTGGGTACAATGAGCAGTTCTTC
CASSSWGGGYNEQFF
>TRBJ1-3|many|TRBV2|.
TGTGCCAGCAGTGGGACGACAGTTGGAAACACCATATATTTT
CASSGTTVGNTIYF
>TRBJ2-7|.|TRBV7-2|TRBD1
TGTGCCAGCAGCTTAGCGTCAGGGGGCGTTGCCTACGAGCAGTACTTC
CASSLASGGVAYEQYF
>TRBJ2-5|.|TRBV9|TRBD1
TGTGCCAGCAGCGTAGGTGGACAGGGAGAGACCCAGTACTTC
CASSVGGQGETQYF
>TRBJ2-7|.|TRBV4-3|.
TGCGCCAGCAGCCAAGGAGCCACCAACTACGAGCAGTACTTC
CASSQGATNYEQYF
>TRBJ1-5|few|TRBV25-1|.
TGTGCCAGCAGTTTAACCAGGGGTCAGCCCCAGCATTTT
CASSLTRGQPQHF
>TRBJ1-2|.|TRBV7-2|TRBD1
TGTGCCAGCAGCGAGACAGGGCCGGATGGCTACACCTTC
CASSETGPDGYTF
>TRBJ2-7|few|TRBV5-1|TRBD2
TGCGCCAGCAACCCGGGACTAGCGGCGACCTACGAGCAGTACTTC
CASNPGLAATYEQYF
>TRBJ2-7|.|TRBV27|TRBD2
TGTGCCAGCAGACGGACTAGCGGGAGCCTGAGCTCCTACGAGCAGTACTTC
CASRRTSGSLSSYEQYF
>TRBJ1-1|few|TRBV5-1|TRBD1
TGCGCCAGCAGCAACCGGGACAGGAACATGAACACTGAAGCTTTCTTT
CASSNRDRNMNTEAFF
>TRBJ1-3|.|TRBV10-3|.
TGTGCCATCAGTTCCTTCGGTGGGGTCGGAAACACCATATATTTT
CAISSFGGVGNTIYF
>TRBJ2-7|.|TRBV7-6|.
TGTGCCAGCACCCCCACCAGCGGAGCTCCCTACGAGCAGTACTTC
CASTPTSGAPYEQYF
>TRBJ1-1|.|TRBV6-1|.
TGTGCCAGCAGATTCGGGGTGAACACTGAAGCTTTCTTT
CASRFGVNTEAFF
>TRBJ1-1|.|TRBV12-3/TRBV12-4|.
TGTGCCAGCAGTGATCCCGGCAGGCATCTTGAAGCTTTCTTT
CASSDPGRHLEAFF
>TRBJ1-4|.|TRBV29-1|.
TGCAGCGTTAGGCGTGGGGGAAATGAAAAACTGTTTTTT
CSVRRGGNEKLFF
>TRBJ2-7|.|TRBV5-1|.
TGCGCCAGCAGCTTGGCCCCCGGGTCGAACGAGCAGTACTTC
CASSLAPGSNEQYF
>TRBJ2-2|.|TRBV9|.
TGTGCCAGCAGCGGCAAGGGGGGAGGGCCCACCGGGGAGCTGTTTTTT
CASSGKGGGPTGELFF
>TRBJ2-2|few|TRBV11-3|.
TGTGCCAGCAGCCATACCGGGACACTGAACACCGGGGAGCTGTTTTTT
CASSHTGTLNTGELFF
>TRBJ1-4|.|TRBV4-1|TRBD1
TGCGCCAGCAGCCAAACATGGGACAGTGAGAATGAAAAACTGTTTTTT
CASSQTWDSENEKLFF
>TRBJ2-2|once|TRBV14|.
TGTTCCGGCAGCCAATATGTGGGAACCGGGGAGCTGTTTTTT
CSGSQYVGTGELFF
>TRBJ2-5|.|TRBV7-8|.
TGTGCCAGCAGTCGGGACACCTTACAAGAGACCCAGTACTTC
CASSRDTLQETQYF
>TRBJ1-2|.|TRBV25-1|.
TGTGCCGGCAGTGTAGGGACCTACTATGGCTACACCTTC
CAGSVGTYYGYTF
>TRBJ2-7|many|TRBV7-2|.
TGTGCCAGCAGCTGGTCCTACGAGCAGTACTTC
CASSWSYEQYF
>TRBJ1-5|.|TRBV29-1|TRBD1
TGCAGCGCTAGACAGGGAATAGGGCCCCAGCATTTT
CSARQGIGPQHF
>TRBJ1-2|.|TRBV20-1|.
TGCAGTGCTAGCCCCAGGGGAGGGAACTATGGCTACGCCTTC
CSASPRGGNYGYAF
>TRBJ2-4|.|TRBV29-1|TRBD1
TGCAGCGTCGACAGGGGGGAGGACATTCAGTACTTC
CSVDRGEDIQYF
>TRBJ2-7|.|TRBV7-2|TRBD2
TGTGCCAGCAGCTTAGAGGGTCTAGCGGTTTCCTCCTACGAGCAGTACTTC
CASSLEGLAVSSYEQYF
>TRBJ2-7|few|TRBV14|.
TGTGCCAGCAGCCATAGCGGTGACTCCTACGAGCAGTACTTC
CASSHSGDSYEQYF
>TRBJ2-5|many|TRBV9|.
TGTGCCAGCAGCGTCGACACGTTACAGACCCAGTACTTC
CASSVDTLQTQYF
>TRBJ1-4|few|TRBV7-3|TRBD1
TGTGCCAGCGTACAGGGGGTTGAAAAACTGTTTTTT
CASVQGVEKLFF
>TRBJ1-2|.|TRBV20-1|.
TGCAGTGGTCGATCCCCCAGGGGTAACTATGGCTACACCTTC
CSGRSPRGNYGYTF
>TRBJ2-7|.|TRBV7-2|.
TGTGCCAGCAGCTTAGGAGGGGAAGTCCACTTC
CASSLGGEVHF
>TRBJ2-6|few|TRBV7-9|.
TGCGCCAGCAGCTTGGAGGGGGCGCTAACTCCTGGGGCCAACGTCCTGACTTTC
CASSLEGALTPGANVLTF
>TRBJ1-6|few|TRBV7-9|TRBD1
TGTGCCAGCAGCTATCCGCGACAGGGAGGGCGGTCACCCCTCCACTTT
CASSYPRQGGRSPLHF
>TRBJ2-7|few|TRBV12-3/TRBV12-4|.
TGTGCCAGCAGTTACCCCGTTGATGGCGAGCAGTACTTC
CASSYPVDGEQYF
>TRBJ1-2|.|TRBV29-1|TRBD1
TGCAGCTTAGGGCAGGGGGCCTTTGGCTACACCTTC
CSLGQGAFGYTF
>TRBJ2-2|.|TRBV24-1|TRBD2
TGTGCCACCAAGCGGGAGATCTCCGGGGAGCTGTTTTTT
CATKREISGELFF
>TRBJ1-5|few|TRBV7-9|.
TGCGCCAGCAGCCAAGCGAGGAGCAATCAGCCCCAGCATTTT
CASSQARSNQPQHF
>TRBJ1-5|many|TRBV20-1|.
TGCAGTGCTAGAGATAATTCCGGTCAGCCCCAGCATTTT
CSARDNSGQPQHF
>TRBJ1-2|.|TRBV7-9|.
TGTGCCAGCAGCGCCTTGGTCAGACACTATGGCTACACCTTC
CASSALVRHYGYTF
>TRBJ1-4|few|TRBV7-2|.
TGTGCCAGCAGCTTAGATCGGGGGGTTGACGAAAAACTGTTTTTT
CASSLDRGVDEKLFF
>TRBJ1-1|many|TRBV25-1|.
TGTGCCAGCGCGTCGGATTTTTTCACTGAAGCTTTCTTT
CASASDFFTEAFF
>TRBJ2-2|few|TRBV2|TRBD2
TGTGCCAGCACCGCTAGCGGGAGTTTCTCCGGGGAGCTGTTTTTT
CASTASGSFSGELFF
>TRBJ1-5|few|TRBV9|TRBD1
TGTGCCAGCAGTTACGAAGGGACAGGGATCTTGGGCAATCAGCCCCAGCATTTT
CASSYEGTGILGNQPQHF
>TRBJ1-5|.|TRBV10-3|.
TGTGCCGTCCAGAGGGCCATGGACAATCAGCCCCAGCATTTT
CAVQRAMDNQPQHF
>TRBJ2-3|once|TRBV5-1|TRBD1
TGCGCCAGCGGGACAGGGCCGACGGATACGCAGTATTTT
CASGTGPTDTQYF
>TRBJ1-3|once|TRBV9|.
TGTGCCAGCAGCGTAGCCGAGGGGAACACCATATATTTT
CASSVAEGNTIYF
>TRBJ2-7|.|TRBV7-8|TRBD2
TGTGCCAGCAGCCCCTCCCGGGAGGGCCTGGGCGAGCAGTACTTC
CASSPSREGLGEQYF
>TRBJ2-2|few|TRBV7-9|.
TGTGCCAGCAGCTCCCCGGTGGTCGGCGGGGAGCTGTTTTTT
CASSSPVVGGELFF
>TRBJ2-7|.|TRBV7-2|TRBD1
TGTGCCAGCAGCCCCTCCGGGACAGGGGGCTACGAGCAGTACTTC
CASSPSGTGGYEQYF
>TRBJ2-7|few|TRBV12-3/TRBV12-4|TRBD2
TGTGCCAGCAAGGAGCGGGAGGACTACGAGCAGTACTTC
CASKEREDYEQYF
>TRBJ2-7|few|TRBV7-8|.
TGTGCCAGCAGCTTAGGACCCTCAAGGGAGCAGTACTTC
CASSLGPSREQYF
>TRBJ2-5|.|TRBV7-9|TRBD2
TGTGCCAGCACCAGTAGCGGGGAGACCCAGTACTTC
CASTSSGETQYF
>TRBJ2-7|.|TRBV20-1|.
TGCAGTGCTACCCTACCCGGGAGTAGGTCCTACGAGCAGTACTTC
CSATLPGSRSYEQYF
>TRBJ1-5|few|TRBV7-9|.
TGTGCCAGCAGCTTAGTGTCCGCGGATAGCAATCAGCCCCAGCATTTT
CASSLVSADSNQPQHF
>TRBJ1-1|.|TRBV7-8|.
TGTGCCAGCAGCTTCGGCAAAGGCCCCTACACTGAAGCTTTCTTT
CASSFGKGPYTEAFF
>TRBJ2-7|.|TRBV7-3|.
TGTGCCAGCAGCCCTCCCGGGTGGCGGCATTTCGGCGAGCAGTACTTC
CASSPPGWRHFGEQYF